The clone carrying this TCR beta chain has just a few counts. Measured with immunoSEQ multiplex PCR; TCRdb has only the in-frame clones, and not every one. The sample lists roughly 40,000 clones, roughly nine tenths occurring once. The sample is drawn from a study of T cell changes during pregnancy in multiple sclerosis. CDR3 length: 16 amino acids. The trim removed 4 bases at V and 5 bases at J, leaving 13 bases unmatched. The germline V gene has CDR1 MGHRA and CDR2 YSYEKL. The sequenced sample was CD4+ T cells from peripheral blood mononuclear cells, obtained in the first trimester of pregnancy. This sequence originates from a female donor with multiple sclerosis, enrolled in a pregnancy study. The chain uses TRBV4-1 and TRBJ1-1; 7 bases are a match to TRBD1. Here the CDR3 reads CASSLKEDRVRTEAFF. The CDR3 DNA is TGCGCCAGCAGCCTAAAAGAAGACAGGGTGAGGACTGAAGCTTTCTTT.